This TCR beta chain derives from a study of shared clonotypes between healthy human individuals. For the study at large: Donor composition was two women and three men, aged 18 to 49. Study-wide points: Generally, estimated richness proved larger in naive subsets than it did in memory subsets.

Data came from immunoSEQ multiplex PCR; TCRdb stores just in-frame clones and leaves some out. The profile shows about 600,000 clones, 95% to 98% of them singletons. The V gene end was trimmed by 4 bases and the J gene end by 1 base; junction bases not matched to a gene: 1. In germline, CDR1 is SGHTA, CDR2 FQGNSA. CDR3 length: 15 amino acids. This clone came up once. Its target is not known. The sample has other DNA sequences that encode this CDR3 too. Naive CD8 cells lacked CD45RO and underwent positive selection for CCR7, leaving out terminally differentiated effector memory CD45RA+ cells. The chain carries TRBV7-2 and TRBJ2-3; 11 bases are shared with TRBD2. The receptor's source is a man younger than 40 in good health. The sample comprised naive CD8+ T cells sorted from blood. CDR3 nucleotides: TGTGCCAGCAGCTCGGGACTAGCGGGCACAGATACGCAGTATTTT. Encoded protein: CASSSGLAGTDTQYF.